A single T cell receptor beta chain is shown here with its context. Profiling relied on immunoSEQ multiplex PCR, and the TCRdb table lists in-frame clones only, not all of them. The sample has approximately 52,000 clones; less than 95% are singletons. This sample was taken from a study of blood T cell repertoires in COVID-19. Overall study context: The samples span acute and convalescent COVID-19 from the United States, Italy and Spain.

The CDR3 runs to 15 residues. CDR1 is KGHSH and CDR2 is LQKENI in the germline V gene. V was pared by 1 base and J by 0 bases, with 9 bases between. This chain joins TRBV18 and TRBJ1-1, with a weak D call TRBD1 (6 bases). The sequenced sample consisted of peripheral blood. The sequence was obtained from a human donor in a cohort sampled during active COVID-19. CDR3 sequence: CASSPQGGMNTEAFF. CDR3 nucleotide sequence: TGTGCCAGCTCACCACAAGGGGGAATGAACACTGAAGCTTTCTTT.